The present T cell receptor (beta chain) was sequenced within a study of blood T cell repertoires in COVID-19. Germline values: CDR1 KGHSH, CDR2 LQKENI. The CDR3 extends over 14 amino acids. The V end lost 3 bases, the J end lost 4 bases, and 9 bases lay between the germline ends. Profiling relied on immunoSEQ multiplex PCR, and the TCRdb table lists in-frame clones only, not all of them. The sample has more than 70,000 clones, about 90% seen once; the top ten hold roughly 6.2%. V usage is TRBV18 and J usage is TRBJ1-4, with D possibly being TRBD1 (5 bases). Sequenced sample: peripheral blood. The sequence derives from a man aged 45-60 years with active COVID-19. This CDR3 is CASSPDSLNEKLFF. CDR3 coding DNA: TGTGCCAGCTCACCCGACAGCCTTAATGAAAAACTGTTTTTT.